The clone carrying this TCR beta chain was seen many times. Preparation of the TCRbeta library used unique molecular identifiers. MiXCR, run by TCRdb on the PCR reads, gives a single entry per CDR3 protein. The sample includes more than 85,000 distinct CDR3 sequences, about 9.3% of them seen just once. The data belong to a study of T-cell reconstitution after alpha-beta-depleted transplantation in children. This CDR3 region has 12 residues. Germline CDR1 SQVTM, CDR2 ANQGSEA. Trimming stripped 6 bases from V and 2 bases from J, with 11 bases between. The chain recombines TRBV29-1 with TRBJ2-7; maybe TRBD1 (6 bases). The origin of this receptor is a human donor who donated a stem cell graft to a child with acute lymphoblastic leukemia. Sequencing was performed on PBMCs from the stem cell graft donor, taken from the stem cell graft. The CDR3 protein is CSVRDTPYEQYF. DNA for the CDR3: TGCAGCGTAAGGGACACCCCCTACGAGCAGTACTTC.